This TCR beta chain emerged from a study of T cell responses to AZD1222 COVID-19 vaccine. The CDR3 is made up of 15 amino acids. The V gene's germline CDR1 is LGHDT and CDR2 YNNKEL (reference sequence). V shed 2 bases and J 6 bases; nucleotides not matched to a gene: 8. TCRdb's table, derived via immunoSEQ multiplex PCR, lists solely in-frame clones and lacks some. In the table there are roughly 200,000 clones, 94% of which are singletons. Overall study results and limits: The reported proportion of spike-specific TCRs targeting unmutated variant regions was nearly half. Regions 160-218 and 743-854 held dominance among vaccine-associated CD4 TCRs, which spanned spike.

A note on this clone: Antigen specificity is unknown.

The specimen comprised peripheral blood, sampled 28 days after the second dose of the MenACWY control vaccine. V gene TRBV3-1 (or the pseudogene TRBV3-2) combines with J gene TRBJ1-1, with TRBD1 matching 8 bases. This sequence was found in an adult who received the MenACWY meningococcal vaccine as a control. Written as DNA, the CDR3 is TGTGCCAGCAGCCAACAGATCCCGACAGGGGCTGAAGCTTTCTTT. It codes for CASSQQIPTGAEAFF.